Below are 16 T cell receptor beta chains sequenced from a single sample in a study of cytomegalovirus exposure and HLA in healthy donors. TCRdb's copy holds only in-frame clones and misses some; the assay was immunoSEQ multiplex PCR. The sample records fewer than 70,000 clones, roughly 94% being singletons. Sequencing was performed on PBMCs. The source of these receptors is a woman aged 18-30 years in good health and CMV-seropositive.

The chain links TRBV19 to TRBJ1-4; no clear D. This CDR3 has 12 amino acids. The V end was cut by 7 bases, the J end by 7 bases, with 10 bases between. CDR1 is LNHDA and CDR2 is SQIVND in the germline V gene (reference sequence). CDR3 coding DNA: TGTGCCAGTATCGACTCTGGTGAAAAACTGTTTTTT. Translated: CASIDSGEKLFF.

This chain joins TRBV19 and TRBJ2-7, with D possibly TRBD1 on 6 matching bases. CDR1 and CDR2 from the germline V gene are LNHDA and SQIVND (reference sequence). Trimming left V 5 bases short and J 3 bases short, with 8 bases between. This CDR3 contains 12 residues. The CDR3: CASSEGDYEQYF. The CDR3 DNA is TGTGCCAGTAGTGAGGGGGACTACGAGCAGTACTTC.

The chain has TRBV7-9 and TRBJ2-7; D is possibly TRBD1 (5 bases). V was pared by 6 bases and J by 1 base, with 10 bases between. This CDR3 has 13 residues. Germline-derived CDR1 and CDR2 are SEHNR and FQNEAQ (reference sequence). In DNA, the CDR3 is TGTGCCAGCAGAACACAGGAGTCCTACGAGCAGTACTTC. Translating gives CASRTQESYEQYF. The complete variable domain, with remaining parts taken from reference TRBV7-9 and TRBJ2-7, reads DTGVSQNPRHKITKRGQNVTFRCDPISEHNRLYWYRQTLGQGPEFLTYFQNEAQLEKSRLLSDRFSAERPKGSFSTLEIQRTEQGDSAMYLCASRTQESYEQYFGPGTRLTVT.

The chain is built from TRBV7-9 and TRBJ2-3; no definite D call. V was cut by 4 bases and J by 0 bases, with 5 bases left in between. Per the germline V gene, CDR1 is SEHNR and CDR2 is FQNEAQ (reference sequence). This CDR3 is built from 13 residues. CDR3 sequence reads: CASSSSSTDTQYF. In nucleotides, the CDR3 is TGTGCCAGCAGCTCGTCTAGCACAGATACGCAGTATTTT.

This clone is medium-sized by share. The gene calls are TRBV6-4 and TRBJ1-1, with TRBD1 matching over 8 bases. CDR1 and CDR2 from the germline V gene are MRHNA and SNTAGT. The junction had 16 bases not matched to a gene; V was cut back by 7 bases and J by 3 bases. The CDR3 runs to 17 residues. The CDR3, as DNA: TGTGCCAGCACCCGGACAGGGAAATCCAGAAAGGACACTGAAGCTTTCTTT. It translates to CASTRTGKSRKDTEAFF.

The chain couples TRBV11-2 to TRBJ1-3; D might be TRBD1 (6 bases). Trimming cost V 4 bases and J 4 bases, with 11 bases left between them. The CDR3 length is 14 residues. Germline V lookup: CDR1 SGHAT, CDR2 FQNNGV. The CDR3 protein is CASSSGVPGNTIYF. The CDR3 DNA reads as TGTGCCAGCAGCTCAGGGGTACCGGGAAACACCATATATTTT.

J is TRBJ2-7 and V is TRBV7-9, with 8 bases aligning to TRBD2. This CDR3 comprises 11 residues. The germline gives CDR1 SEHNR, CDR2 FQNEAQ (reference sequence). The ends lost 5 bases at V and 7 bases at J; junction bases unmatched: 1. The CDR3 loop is CASSRGREQYF. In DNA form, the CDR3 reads TGTGCCAGCAGCCGCGGGAGGGAGCAGTACTTC.

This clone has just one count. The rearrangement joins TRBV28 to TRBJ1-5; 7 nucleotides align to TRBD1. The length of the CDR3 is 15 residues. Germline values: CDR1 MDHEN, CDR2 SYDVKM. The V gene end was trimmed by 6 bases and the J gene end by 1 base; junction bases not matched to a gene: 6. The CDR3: CASRNRGESNQPQHF. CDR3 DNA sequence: TGTGCCAGCAGAAACAGGGGTGAAAGCAATCAGCCCCAGCATTTT.

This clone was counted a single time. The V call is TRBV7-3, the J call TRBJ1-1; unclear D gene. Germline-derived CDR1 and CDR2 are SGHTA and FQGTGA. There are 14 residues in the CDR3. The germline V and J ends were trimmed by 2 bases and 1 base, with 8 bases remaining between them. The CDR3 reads CASSLAAGNTEAFF. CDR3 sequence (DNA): TGTGCCAGCAGCTTAGCGGCTGGGAACACTGAAGCTTTCTTT.

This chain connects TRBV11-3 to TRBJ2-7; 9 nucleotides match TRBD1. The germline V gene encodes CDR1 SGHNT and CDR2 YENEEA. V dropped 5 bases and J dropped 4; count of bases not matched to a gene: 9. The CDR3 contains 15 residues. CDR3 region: CASSQQTGGQYEQYF. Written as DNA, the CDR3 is TGTGCCAGCAGCCAACAAACAGGGGGCCAATACGAGCAGTACTTC.

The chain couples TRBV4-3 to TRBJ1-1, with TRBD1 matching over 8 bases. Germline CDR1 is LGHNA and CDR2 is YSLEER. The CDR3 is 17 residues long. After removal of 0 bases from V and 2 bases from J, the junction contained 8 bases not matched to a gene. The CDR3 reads CASSQDLTGGGNTEAFF. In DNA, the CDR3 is TGCGCCAGCAGCCAAGATTTAACAGGGGGGGGAAACACTGAAGCTTTCTTT.

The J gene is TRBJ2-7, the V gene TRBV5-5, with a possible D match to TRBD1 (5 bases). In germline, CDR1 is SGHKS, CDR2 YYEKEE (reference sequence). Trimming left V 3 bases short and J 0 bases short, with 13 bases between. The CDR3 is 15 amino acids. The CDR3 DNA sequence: TGTGCCAGCAGCTATGGTCTGGGGCTCTCCTACGAGCAGTACTTC. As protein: CASSYGLGLSYEQYF.

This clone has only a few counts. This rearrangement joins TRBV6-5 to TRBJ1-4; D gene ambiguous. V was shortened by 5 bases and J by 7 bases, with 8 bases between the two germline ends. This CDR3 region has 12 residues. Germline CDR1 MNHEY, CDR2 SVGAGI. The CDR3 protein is CASSSEGEKLFF. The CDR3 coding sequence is TGTGCCAGCAGTAGTGAGGGTGAAAAACTGTTTTTT.

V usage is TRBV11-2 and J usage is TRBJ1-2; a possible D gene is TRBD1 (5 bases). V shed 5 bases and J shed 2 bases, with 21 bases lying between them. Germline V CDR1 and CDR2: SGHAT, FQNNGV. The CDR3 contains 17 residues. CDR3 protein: CASSPFYGGSLNYGYTF. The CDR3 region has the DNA TGTGCCAGCAGCCCCTTTTACGGGGGTTCTTTAAACTATGGCTACACCTTC.

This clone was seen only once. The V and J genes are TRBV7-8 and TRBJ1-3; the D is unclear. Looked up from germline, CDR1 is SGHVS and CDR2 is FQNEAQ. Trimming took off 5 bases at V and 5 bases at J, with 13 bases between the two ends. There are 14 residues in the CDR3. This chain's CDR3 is CASSAPSRRNTIYF. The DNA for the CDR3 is TGTGCCAGCAGCGCCCCTAGTAGAAGAAACACCATATATTTT.

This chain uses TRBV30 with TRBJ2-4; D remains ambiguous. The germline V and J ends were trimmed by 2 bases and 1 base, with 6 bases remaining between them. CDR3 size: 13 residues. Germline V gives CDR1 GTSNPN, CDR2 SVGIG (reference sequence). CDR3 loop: CAWSPLAKNIQYF. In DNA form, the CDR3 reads TGTGCCTGGAGTCCCCTGGCCAAAAACATTCAGTACTTC.